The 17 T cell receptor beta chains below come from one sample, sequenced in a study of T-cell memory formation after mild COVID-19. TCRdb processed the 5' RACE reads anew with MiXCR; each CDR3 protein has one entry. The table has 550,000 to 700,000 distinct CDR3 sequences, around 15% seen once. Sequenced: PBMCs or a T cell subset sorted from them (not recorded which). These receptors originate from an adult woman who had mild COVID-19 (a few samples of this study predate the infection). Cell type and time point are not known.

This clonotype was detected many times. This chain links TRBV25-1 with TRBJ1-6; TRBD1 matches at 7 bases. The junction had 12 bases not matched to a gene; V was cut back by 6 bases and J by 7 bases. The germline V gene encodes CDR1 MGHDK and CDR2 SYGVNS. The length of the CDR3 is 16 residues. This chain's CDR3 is CASSNTNQGGNSPLHF. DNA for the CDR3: TGTGCCAGCAGCAACACCAACCAGGGGGGGAATTCACCCCTCCACTTT.

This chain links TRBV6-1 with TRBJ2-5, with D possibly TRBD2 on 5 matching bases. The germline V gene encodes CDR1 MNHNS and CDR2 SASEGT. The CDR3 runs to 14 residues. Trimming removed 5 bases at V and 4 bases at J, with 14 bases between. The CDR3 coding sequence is TGTGCCAGCAGTCAGACATTTACTAGAGAGACCCAGTACTTC. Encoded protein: CASSQTFTRETQYF.

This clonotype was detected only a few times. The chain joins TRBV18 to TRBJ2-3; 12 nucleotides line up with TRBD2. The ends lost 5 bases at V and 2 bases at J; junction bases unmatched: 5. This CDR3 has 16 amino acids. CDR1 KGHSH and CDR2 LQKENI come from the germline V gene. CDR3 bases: TGTGCCAGCTCAGCTACTAGCGGGGGGTTCACAGATACGCAGTATTTT. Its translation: CASSATSGGFTDTQYF.

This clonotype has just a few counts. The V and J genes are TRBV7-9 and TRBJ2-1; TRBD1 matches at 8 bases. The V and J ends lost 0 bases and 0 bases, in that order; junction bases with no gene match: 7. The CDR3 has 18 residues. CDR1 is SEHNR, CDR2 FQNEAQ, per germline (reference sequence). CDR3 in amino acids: CASSLALDRASSYNEQFF. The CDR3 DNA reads TGTGCCAGCAGCTTAGCCCTGGACAGGGCAAGCTCCTACAATGAGCAGTTCTTC.

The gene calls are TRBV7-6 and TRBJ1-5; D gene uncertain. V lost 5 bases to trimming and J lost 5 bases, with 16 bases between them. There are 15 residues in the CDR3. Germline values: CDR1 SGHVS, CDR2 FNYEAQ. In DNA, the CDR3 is TGTGCCAGCAGCCCCCGTATCGGTTCCGATCAGCCCCAGCATTTT. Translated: CASSPRIGSDQPQHF.

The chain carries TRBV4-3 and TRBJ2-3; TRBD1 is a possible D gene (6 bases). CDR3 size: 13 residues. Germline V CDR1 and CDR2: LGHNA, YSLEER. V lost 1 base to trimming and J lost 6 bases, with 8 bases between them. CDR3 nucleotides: TGCGCCAGCAGCCAAGGGACAGCGGATACGCAGTATTTT. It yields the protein CASSQGTADTQYF.

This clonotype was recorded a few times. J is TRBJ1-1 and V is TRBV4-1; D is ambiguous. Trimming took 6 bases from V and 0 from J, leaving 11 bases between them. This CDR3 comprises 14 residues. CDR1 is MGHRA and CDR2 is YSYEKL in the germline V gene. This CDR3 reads CASRNSQMNTEAFF. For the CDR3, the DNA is TGCGCCAGCAGAAACAGCCAAATGAACACTGAAGCTTTCTTT.

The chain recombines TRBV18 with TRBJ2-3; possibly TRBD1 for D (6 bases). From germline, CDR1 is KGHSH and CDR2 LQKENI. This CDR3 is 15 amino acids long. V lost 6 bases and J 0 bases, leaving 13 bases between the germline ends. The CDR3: CASSPKRGSTDTQYF. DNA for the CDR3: TGTGCCAGCTCCCCAAAGAGGGGGAGCACAGATACGCAGTATTTT.

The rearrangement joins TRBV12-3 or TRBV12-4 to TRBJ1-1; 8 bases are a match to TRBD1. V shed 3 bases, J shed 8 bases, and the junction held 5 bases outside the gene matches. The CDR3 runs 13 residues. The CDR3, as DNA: TGTGCCAGCAGTTTCGGGTGGACAGGGGAAGCTTTCTTT. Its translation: CASSFGWTGEAFF.

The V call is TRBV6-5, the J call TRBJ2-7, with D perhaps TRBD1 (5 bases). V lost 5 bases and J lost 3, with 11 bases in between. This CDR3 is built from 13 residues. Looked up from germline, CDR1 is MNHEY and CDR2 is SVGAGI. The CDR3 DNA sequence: TGTGCCAGCAGTCCTAAGGGGATCTACGAGCAGTACTTC. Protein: CASSPKGIYEQYF.

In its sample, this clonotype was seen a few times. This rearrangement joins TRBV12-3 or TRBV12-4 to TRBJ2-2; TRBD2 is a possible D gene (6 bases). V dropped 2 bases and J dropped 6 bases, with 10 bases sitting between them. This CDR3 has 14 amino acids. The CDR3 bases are TGTGCCAGCAGTTTAAACGGCGGGGCCGGGGAGCTGTTTTTT. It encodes CASSLNGGAGELFF.

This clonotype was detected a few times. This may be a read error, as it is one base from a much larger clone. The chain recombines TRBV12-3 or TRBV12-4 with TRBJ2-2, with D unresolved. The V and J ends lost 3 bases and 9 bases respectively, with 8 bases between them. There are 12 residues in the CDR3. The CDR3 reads CASSFEGRELFF. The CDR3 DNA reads TGTGCCAGCAGTTTTGAAGGCCGGGAGCTGTTTTTT.

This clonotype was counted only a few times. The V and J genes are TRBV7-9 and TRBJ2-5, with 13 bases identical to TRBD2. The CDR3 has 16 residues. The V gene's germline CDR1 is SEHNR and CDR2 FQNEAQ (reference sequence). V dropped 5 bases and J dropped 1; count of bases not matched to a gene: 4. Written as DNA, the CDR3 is TGTGCCAGCAGCATTCGACTAGCGGGGGGCCAAGAGACCCAGTACTTC. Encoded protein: CASSIRLAGGQETQYF.

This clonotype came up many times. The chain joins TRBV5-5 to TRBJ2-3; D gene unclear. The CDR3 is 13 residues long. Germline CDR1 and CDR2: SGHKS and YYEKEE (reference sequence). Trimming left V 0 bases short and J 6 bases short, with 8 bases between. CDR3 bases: TGTGCCAGCAGCTTGGAGGTCAGGGATACGCAGTATTTT. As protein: CASSLEVRDTQYF.

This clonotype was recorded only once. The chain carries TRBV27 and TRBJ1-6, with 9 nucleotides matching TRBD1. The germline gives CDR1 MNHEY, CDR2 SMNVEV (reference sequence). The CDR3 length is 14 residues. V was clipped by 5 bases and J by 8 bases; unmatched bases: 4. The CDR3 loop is CASSTRDRDSPLHF. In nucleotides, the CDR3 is TGTGCCAGCAGTACCCGGGACAGGGATTCACCCCTCCACTTT.

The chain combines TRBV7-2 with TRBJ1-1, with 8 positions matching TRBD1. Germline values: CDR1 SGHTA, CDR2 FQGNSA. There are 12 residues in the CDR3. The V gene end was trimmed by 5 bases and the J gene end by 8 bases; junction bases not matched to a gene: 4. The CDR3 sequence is CASSPRDREAFF. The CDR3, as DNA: TGTGCCAGCAGCCCCCGGGACAGGGAAGCTTTCTTT.

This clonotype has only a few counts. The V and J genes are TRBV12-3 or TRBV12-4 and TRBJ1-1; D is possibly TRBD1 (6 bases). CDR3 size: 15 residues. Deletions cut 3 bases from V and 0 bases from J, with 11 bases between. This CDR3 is CASSLRGALNTEAFF. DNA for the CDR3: TGTGCCAGCAGTTTGAGGGGGGCCTTGAACACTGAAGCTTTCTTT.